The clone carrying this T cell receptor beta chain was detected once. Sequencing used immunoSEQ multiplex PCR; TCRdb keeps in-frame clones, though not all of them. The table records some 270,000 clones, about four fifths of them present only once. This entry is derived from a study of blood T cell repertoires in COVID-19. Turning to the study itself: In each case, the material was cDNA or gDNA derived from T cells, B-cell-depleted T cells, or PBMCs.

The CDR3 length is 17 residues. Germline V gives CDR1 KGHSH, CDR2 LQKENI. Trimming removed 3 bases from V and 0 bases from J; junction bases left unmatched: 6. Participants were aged 18 to 89 years from approximately 24 US areas. The receptor was isolated from a man in his fifties or sixties who had recovered from COVID-19. V is TRBV18 and J is TRBJ1-3; 9 bases match TRBD1. The specimen was PBMCs or T cells enriched from blood (not recorded which). Here the CDR3 reads CASSPLETGGSGNTIYF. CDR3 nucleotides: TGTGCCAGCTCACCCCTCGAGACAGGGGGCTCTGGAAACACCATATATTTT.